The 26 T cell receptor beta chains below all came from one sample that was sequenced in a study of PD-1 blockade in mismatch repair-deficient tumors. Here immunoSEQ multiplex PCR was the method, and the copy in TCRdb shows in-frame clones only, minus some. This sample has 100,000 to 150,000 clones, with approximately 86% found just once. The sequences come from peripheral blood, collected 44 weeks after starting pembrolizumab. The receptors come from an adult with mismatch repair-deficient cancer.

This rearrangement joins TRBV5-1 to TRBJ2-3; TRBD1 aligns across 7 bases. J lost 6 bases, V lost 7 bases, and 8 bases had no gene match. Germline CDR1 is SGHRS and CDR2 is YFSETQ. The CDR3 length is 13 residues. CDR3 sequence: CASVMTGKDTQYF. CDR3 bases: TGCGCCAGCGTTATGACAGGGAAGGATACGCAGTATTTT.

The chain combines TRBV11-2 with TRBJ1-5; possibly TRBD1 for D (6 bases). Germline-derived CDR1 and CDR2 are SGHAT and FQNNGV. There are 15 residues in the CDR3. V dropped 10 bases and J dropped 3 bases, with 19 bases sitting between them. This CDR3 is CAIRRVGHHNQPQHF. The CDR3 DNA reads as TGTGCCATTCGTCGGGTGGGACACCACAATCAGCCCCAGCATTTT.

The chain has TRBV19 and TRBJ1-5, with D uncertain. Trimming shortened V by 6 bases and J by 9 bases, and 15 bases separated the two germline ends. The germline gives CDR1 LNHDA, CDR2 SQIVND (reference sequence). This CDR3 is built from 13 residues. The CDR3 protein is CASSRQVSGPQHF. The DNA for the CDR3 is TGTGCCAGTAGCAGGCAGGTTTCGGGGCCCCAGCATTTT.

The chain employs TRBV2 and TRBJ1-1; no firm D call. Germline V gene lookup returns CDR1 SNHLY and CDR2 FYNNEI. V was shortened by 3 bases and J by 1 base, with 9 bases between the two germline ends. There are 14 residues in the CDR3. Written as DNA, the CDR3 is TGTGCCAGCAGTGACAGACAATGGAACACTGAAGCTTTCTTT. Its translation: CASSDRQWNTEAFF.

The genes are TRBV9 and TRBJ1-1; D may be TRBD1 (5 bases). The germline V gene has CDR1 SGDLS and CDR2 YYNGEE. Between the trimmed V and J ends, which lost 4 bases and 4 bases, there was a span of 8 bases. CDR3 size: 12 residues. In DNA, the CDR3 is TGTGCCAGCAGCTCAAGGGGCACTGAAGCTTTCTTT. It is translated as CASSSRGTEAFF.

The V gene is TRBV4-3, the J gene TRBJ2-3, with 9 bases aligning to TRBD1. The CDR3 has 13 amino acids. J was trimmed by 0 bases and V by 8 bases; bases with no gene match: 0. Germline values: CDR1 LGHNA, CDR2 YSLEER. Here the CDR3 reads CASGTGSTDTQYF. As DNA, the CDR3 is TGCGCCAGCGGGACAGGGAGCACAGATACGCAGTATTTT.

V usage is TRBV7-9 and J usage is TRBJ2-7, with a weak D call TRBD2 (6 bases). The CDR3 runs 14 residues. CDR1 and CDR2 from the germline V gene are SEHNR and FQNEAQ (reference sequence). The V end lost 8 bases, the J end lost 0 bases, and 14 bases lay between the germline ends. CDR3 sequence (DNA): TGTGCCAGCGCGGGGCCGGACGGCTCCTACGAGCAGTACTTC. Amino acid sequence: CASAGPDGSYEQYF. The full variable domain, completed using reference TRBV7-9 and TRBJ2-7, is DTGVSQNPRHKITKRGQNVTFRCDPISEHNRLYWYRQTLGQGPEFLTYFQNEAQLEKSRLLSDRFSAERPKGSFSTLEIQRTEQGDSAMYLCASAGPDGSYEQYFGPGTRLTVT.

The chain links TRBV21-1 to TRBJ1-2. TRBV21-1 is termed a pseudogene. CDR3 length equals 17 residues. This chain's CDR3 is CASSSFTSIAPLWGYTF. Written as DNA, the CDR3 is TGTGCCAGCAGTTCCTTTACATCTATAGCTCCCCTATGGGGCTACACCTTC.

The chain joins TRBV10-3 to TRBJ1-1; TRBD1 is a possible D gene (5 bases). Germline loops: CDR1 ENHRY, CDR2 SYGVKD. V was cut by 3 bases and J by 1 base, with 6 bases left in between. This CDR3 region has 13 residues. For the CDR3, the DNA is TGTGCCATCAGTGACAGGGCGAACACTGAAGCTTTCTTT. Its translation is CAISDRANTEAFF.

This clone has a handful of counts. This chain links TRBV4-2 with TRBJ2-7; 8 nucleotides agree with TRBD2. CDR3 length: 17 residues. Germline V gene sequence: CDR1 LGHNA, CDR2 YNFKEQ. The V segment lost 4 bases and the J segment 0 bases; nucleotides outside the gene matches: 11. DNA of the CDR3: TGTGCCAGCAGCCCAGCGAGCGGGGGCCGCCTCTCCTACGAGCAGTACTTC. Residues: CASSPASGGRLSYEQYF.

The rearrangement links TRBV27 to TRBJ2-4; D possibly matches TRBD1 or TRBD2 (7 bases each). CDR1 is MNHEY and CDR2 is SMNVEV in the germline V gene (reference sequence). Trimming took off 4 bases at V and 3 bases at J, with 19 bases between the two ends. The CDR3 loop spans 17 amino acids. CDR3 sequence: CASSYLGQGGVKNIQYF. CDR3 sequence (DNA): TGTGCCAGCAGTTACCTCGGGCAGGGGGGGGTCAAAAACATTCAGTACTTC.

The V gene is TRBV11-2, the J gene TRBJ2-1; the match to TRBD2 covers 9 bases. V trimming: 1 base; J trimming: 1 base; junction bases outside the gene matches: 11. Germline V gives CDR1 SGHAT, CDR2 FQNNGV. There are 19 residues in the CDR3. The CDR3 reads CASSLGRREGIGSYNEQFF. The CDR3 DNA reads TGTGCCAGCAGCTTAGGGCGGCGGGAGGGGATAGGGTCCTACAATGAGCAGTTCTTC.

The V call is TRBV14, the J call TRBJ1-1; D is uncertain. V lost 3 bases and J lost 3, with 20 bases in between. Germline V gene sequence: CDR1 SGHDN, CDR2 FVKESK. The CDR3 covers 17 residues. The CDR3 loop is CASSQVGVLNPDTEAFF. CDR3 sequence (DNA): TGTGCCAGCAGCCAGGTTGGGGTCCTTAATCCCGACACTGAAGCTTTCTTT. The full variable domain, rest sourced from reference TRBV14 and TRBJ1-1, is EAGVTQFPSHSVIEKGQTVTLRCDPISGHDNLYWYRRVMGKEIKFLLHFVKESKQDESGMPNNRFLAERTGGTYSTLKVQPAELEDSGVYFCASSQVGVLNPDTEAFFGQGTRLTVV.

This chain joins TRBV5-1 and TRBJ1-1; TRBD1 aligns across 8 bases. Germline V CDR1 and CDR2: SGHRS, YFSETQ. V gave up 1 base and J gave up 3 bases; unmatched junction bases: 2. The CDR3 spans 14 residues. The DNA for the CDR3 is TGCGCCAGCAGCTTGCACAGGGGGGACACTGAAGCTTTCTTT. This gives the protein CASSLHRGDTEAFF.

A single count supports this clone. The chain combines TRBV28 with TRBJ1-5; no clear D. V was cut by 5 bases and J by 4 bases, with 15 bases left in between. CDR3 length: 15 amino acids. Germline lookup yields CDR1 MDHEN and CDR2 SYDVKM. The CDR3 reads CASSVTGNLNQPQHF. The CDR3 DNA is TGTGCCAGCAGTGTAACGGGGAACCTAAATCAGCCCCAGCATTTT.

This chain links TRBV7-6 with TRBJ2-7, with 9 bases aligning to TRBD1. This CDR3 has 14 amino acids. V gave up 6 bases and J gave up 6 bases; unmatched junction bases: 9. Germline lookup yields CDR1 SGHVS and CDR2 FNYEAQ. CDR3 in amino acids: CASSCGTGMCEQYF. In nucleotides, the CDR3 is TGTGCCAGCAGTTGCGGGACAGGGATGTGCGAGCAGTACTTC.

This sequence joins TRBV7-9 and TRBJ1-2; TRBD1 matches at 8 bases. The CDR3 spans 14 residues. The germline CDR1 and CDR2 sequences are SEHNR and FQNEAQ (reference sequence). Trimming removed 4 bases from V and 6 bases from J; junction bases left unmatched: 7. The CDR3 DNA follows: TGTGCCAGCAGCTGGGACCCAGGGGGCAATGGCTACACCTTC. Its protein is CASSWDPGGNGYTF.

The chain links TRBV4-1 to TRBJ2-2; 9 bases line up with TRBD1. Germline lookup yields CDR1 MGHRA and CDR2 YSYEKL. Germline trimming cut 4 bases from V and 4 bases from J; bases unmatched to any gene: 4. This CDR3 spans 15 amino acids. The CDR3 sequence: CASSRQGEATGELFF. CDR3 in DNA: TGCGCCAGCAGCCGACAGGGGGAGGCCACCGGGGAGCTGTTTTTT.

V usage is TRBV11-2 and J usage is TRBJ2-7, with 11 bases aligning to TRBD1. Germline assignment: CDR1 SGHAT and CDR2 FQNNGV. The CDR3 has 17 residues. With 1 base clipped from V and 6 bases from J, the junction kept 11 bases outside the gene matches. In DNA form, the CDR3 reads TGTGCCAGCAGCTTAGGGGGGACAGGGGGTAGAAAGGGCGAGCAGTACTTC. Translation: CASSLGGTGGRKGEQYF. The variable domain in full, with the rest retrieved from reference TRBV11-2 and TRBJ2-7, is EAGVAQSPRYKIIEKRQSVAFWCNPISGHATLYWYQQILGQGPKLLIQFQNNGVVDDSQLPKDRFSAERLKGVDSTLKIQPAKLEDSAVYLCASSLGGTGGRKGEQYFGPGTRLTVT.

The J gene is TRBJ2-1, the V gene TRBV11-1, with D possibly being TRBD2 (5 bases). Germline CDR1 SGHAT, CDR2 FQDESV (reference sequence). The V gene lost 7 bases and the J gene lost 12 bases, with 19 bases spanning the gap. CDR3 length equals 13 residues. The CDR3: CASTRSRGLPQFF. In DNA form, the CDR3 reads TGTGCCAGCACCCGATCCAGAGGGTTACCGCAGTTCTTC. Supplemented by reference TRBV11-1 and TRBJ2-1, the full variable domain reads EAEVAQSPRYKITEKSQAVAFWCDPISGHATLYWYRQILGQGPELLVQFQDESVVDDSQLPKDRFSAERLKGVDSTLKIQPAELGDSAMYLCASTRSRGLPQFFGPGTRLTVL.

The V and J genes are TRBV9 and TRBJ2-1; TRBD2 aligns across 14 bases. After removal of 2 bases from V and 1 base from J, the junction contained 5 bases not matched to a gene. The CDR3 has 18 residues. CDR1 is SGDLS and CDR2 is YYNGEE in the germline V gene. The CDR3 loop is CASSVGLAGELSYNEQFF. For the CDR3, the DNA is TGTGCCAGCAGCGTGGGACTAGCGGGAGAGTTATCCTACAATGAGCAGTTCTTC.

V usage is TRBV2 and J usage is TRBJ1-1; tentative D call: TRBD1 (5 bases). V shed 9 bases and J shed 2 bases, with 22 bases lying between them. The CDR3 spans 16 residues. Germline assignment: CDR1 SNHLY and CDR2 FYNNEI. The CDR3, as DNA: TGTGCCAGTTCGAGGGACGTTGGTCGGGACAACACTGAAGCTTTCTTT. The encoded protein is CASSRDVGRDNTEAFF.

The gene calls are TRBV7-9 and TRBJ2-4; D remains unclear. Germline-derived CDR1 and CDR2 are SEHNR and FQNEAQ (reference sequence). The CDR3 is made up of 16 amino acids. V was trimmed by 1 base and J by 0 bases, leaving 10 bases between them. The CDR3 reads CASSLVSGLAKNIQYF. The DNA of the CDR3 is TGTGCCAGCAGCTTAGTTTCGGGTCTAGCCAAAAACATTCAGTACTTC.

The chain employs TRBV5-4 and TRBJ1-1, with D possibly matching TRBD1 (5 bases). CDR3 length: 17 amino acids. Germline CDR1 and CDR2: SGHNT and YYREEE (reference sequence). With 0 bases removed from V and 1 base from J, the gap between germline ends came to 16 bases. The CDR3 coding sequence is TGTGCCAGCAGCTTGGCTCAGGGTCGACGGGGGAACACTGAAGCTTTCTTT. Encoded protein: CASSLAQGRRGNTEAFF.

This chain connects TRBV19 to TRBJ1-2, with 7 bases fitting TRBD1. With 2 bases clipped from V and 6 bases from J, the junction kept 15 bases outside the gene matches. Per the germline V gene, CDR1 is LNHDA and CDR2 is SQIVND (reference sequence). The CDR3 sequence is 17 residues long. The CDR3 sequence: CASSISEGAYDKDGYTF. The CDR3 nucleotides read TGTGCCAGTAGTATAAGTGAGGGGGCCTACGATAAGGATGGCTACACCTTC.

CDR3 amino acids: CAWTRTWTEAFF. CDR3 bases: TGTGCCTGGACCCGGACATGGACTGAAGCTTTCTTT. The V call is TRBV30, the J call TRBJ1-1; D may be TRBD1 (5 bases). Germline V gene sequence: CDR1 GTSNPN, CDR2 SVGIG (reference sequence). This CDR3 contains 12 residues. V lost 4 bases, J lost 5 bases, and 11 bases lay in between.